The source of this T cell receptor (beta chain) is a study of T-cell memory formation after mild COVID-19. Whole-study results and caveats: Largely, contracting CD4+ clones fell within CM and EM, and contracting CD8+ clones within EMRA. The pre-infection memory compartment contained some responding clones, suggesting cross-reactive memory joined. Clones that contracted from day 15 to 85 had balanced CD4/CD8; later expanders were CD4+ biased.

This clonotype was detected once. Its antigen remains unknown. Germline CDR1 is SQVTM and CDR2 is ANQGSEA. The CDR3 extends over 14 amino acids. V lost 0 bases and J 3 bases, leaving 11 bases between the germline ends. After 5'RACE with constant-segment primers, TCR alpha and TCR beta cDNA libraries carrying sample barcodes and UMIs were obtained. Each CDR3 protein is one row after TCRdb ran MiXCR on the 5' RACE reads. This sample has 360,000 or so distinct CDR3 sequences; 25% to 30% occur once, and the top ten carry approximately 15%. The TCR comes from an adult woman who had mild COVID-19 (a few samples of this study predate the infection). Cell type and time point are not known. The genes are TRBV29-1 and TRBJ1-2; D perhaps matches TRBD1 (6 bases). The sample consisted of PBMCs or a T cell subset sorted from them (not recorded which). CDR3 sequence: CSVEDMAGDYGYTF. The CDR3 DNA is TGCAGCGTTGAAGATATGGCAGGGGACTATGGCTACACCTTC.